This TCR beta chain was captured by sequencing in a study of blood T cell repertoires in COVID-19. Clones were read by immunoSEQ multiplex PCR, and TCRdb kept only the in-frame ones, dropping some. Among approximately 140,000 clones listed, about 90% were seen once. Trimming removed 1 base at V and 9 bases at J, with 7 bases between. Germline V gene lookup returns CDR1 SGHRS and CDR2 YFSETQ. This CDR3 has 11 amino acids. This TCR was sampled from a man between 50 and 59 years old with active or convalescent COVID-19. The chain employs TRBV5-1 and TRBJ1-1; the D is unclear. Material for sequencing was peripheral blood. The CDR3 is CASSLNEKAFF. CDR3 bases: TGCGCCAGCAGCTTGAACGAGAAAGCTTTCTTT. Full variable domain (missing parts from reference TRBV5-1 and TRBJ1-1): KAGVTQTPRYLIKTRGQQVTLSCSPISGHRSVSWYQQTPGQGLQFLFEYFSETQRNKGNFPGRFSGRQFSNSRSEMNVSTLELGDSALYLCASSLNEKAFFGQGTRLTVV.